This T cell receptor (beta chain) was found in a study of PD-1 blockade in classical Hodgkin lymphoma. The table came from immunoSEQ multiplex PCR; TCRdb's copy has only in-frame clones and leaves some out. Of 53,000 or so clones listed, about 84% are singletons. This CDR3 region has 14 residues. Germline CDR1 is SEHNR and CDR2 is FQNEAQ (reference sequence). Trimming removed 1 base from V and 2 bases from J, with 5 bases in between. Every one of the patients relapsed after autologous stem cell transplantation (brentuximab vedotin exposure was variable). V gene TRBV7-9 combines with J gene TRBJ2-2; no clear D. This sample comprised peripheral blood mononuclear cells (PBMCs), obtained at baseline. The TCR originated in a human donor with classical Hodgkin lymphoma. The CDR3 is CASSLGVNTGELFF. Written as DNA, the CDR3 is TGTGCCAGCAGCTTAGGGGTTAACACCGGGGAGCTGTTTTTT.